Reported below is one T cell receptor (beta chain). A single heparinised blood sample, averaging roughly 0.11 L, was obtained per donor. Each sorted population was over 95% pure. This record comes from a study of beta chain features in type 1 diabetes. Sequencing targeted expressed TCRB transcripts, as all isolated RNA had been reverse transcribed. Some clones are missing from TCRdb's copy, which holds only in-frame ones; the method was immunoSEQ multiplex PCR. The table shows under 300,000 clones, with around 26% occurring only once. The CDR3 length is 13 residues. Deletions cut 1 base from V and 11 bases from J, with 12 bases between. The germline gives CDR1 MNHNS, CDR2 SASEGT.

The sequenced sample was central memory CD4+ T cells from blood. The chain recombines TRBV6-1 with TRBJ2-1, with D uncertain. This clonotype was obtained from a young man in good health. The CDR3: CASSEENLRQQFF. In DNA, the CDR3 is TGTGCCAGCAGTGAAGAAAACCTCAGGCAGCAGTTCTTC.